These 20 T cell receptor beta chains originate from one sample sequenced in a study of shared clonotypes between healthy human individuals. Assay used: immunoSEQ multiplex PCR; TCRdb lists only in-frame clones, some missing. The data contain roughly 1,600,000 clones, approximately 98.5% of them singletons. The sequenced sample was naive CD4+ T cells sorted from blood. The subset denotes: CD45RA+ positively selected. These TCRs come from a man aged 25 to 40 in good health.

This chain connects TRBV23-1 to TRBJ2-7, with a possible D match to TRBD2 (5 bases). TRBV23-1 counts as an open reading frame of uncertain function. The CDR3 sequence is 15 residues long. V lost 4 bases to trimming and J lost 1 base, with 14 bases between them. CDR3 coding DNA: TGCGCCAGCAGTCCTCCCGAACGAGGGTCCTACGAGCAGTACTTC. Translation gives CASSPPERGSYEQYF.

The J gene is TRBJ1-1, the V gene TRBV28, with D maybe TRBD1 (5 bases). Per germline, CDR1 MDHEN and CDR2 SYDVKM. V was shortened by 10 bases and J by 10 bases, with 13 bases between the two germline ends. CDR3 length equals 10 residues. DNA for the CDR3: TGTGCCACGGATCTCGGGGGAGCTTTCTTT. Translation: CATDLGGAFF.

The chain employs TRBV10-3 and TRBJ1-1; maybe TRBD1 (5 bases). The CDR3 is made up of 14 amino acids. The germline V gene encodes CDR1 ENHRY and CDR2 SYGVKD. The V gene lost 6 bases and the J gene lost 3 bases, with 14 bases spanning the gap. CDR3 bases: TGTGCCATCAGCGCAGATGGGGGGTACACTGAAGCTTTCTTT. Amino acids: CAISADGGYTEAFF.

J is TRBJ2-7 and V is TRBV9, with D possibly being TRBD2 (6 bases). The CDR3 spans 14 residues. V lost 3 bases to trimming and J lost 2 bases, with 12 bases between them. Germline CDR1 is SGDLS and CDR2 is YYNGEE. The CDR3 here is CASSEELATYEQYF. In DNA, the CDR3 is TGTGCCAGCAGCGAGGAACTAGCTACCTACGAGCAGTACTTC.

V usage is TRBV27 and J usage is TRBJ2-1; 9 positions match TRBD2. Germline values: CDR1 MNHEY, CDR2 SMNVEV (reference sequence). The V gene end was trimmed by 6 bases and the J gene end by 4 bases; junction bases not matched to a gene: 10. The CDR3 is 16 amino acids. The CDR3 coding sequence is TGTGCCAGCAGCTCTCCGACTAGCGGTCGATACAATGAGCAGTTCTTC. Protein product: CASSSPTSGRYNEQFF.

This clone has just one count. This sequence joins TRBV30 and TRBJ2-3; 7 positions agree with TRBD2. The trim removed 4 bases at V and 6 bases at J, leaving 10 bases unmatched. Germline CDR1 reads GTSNPN; CDR2 reads SVGIG (reference sequence). This CDR3 region has 14 residues. CDR3 amino acids: CAWKFGGSSDTQYF. The CDR3 DNA is TGTGCCTGGAAGTTCGGCGGGAGTTCCGATACGCAGTATTTT.

Remarks on this clone: A read error may produce the germline difference seen at one junction end. The rearrangement links TRBV19 to TRBJ2-7, with 9 bases that match TRBD2. This CDR3 spans 16 amino acids. Germline lookup yields CDR1 LNHDA and CDR2 SQIVND (reference sequence). Written as DNA, the CDR3 is TGTGCCAGTAGTATGAGCGGGAGGACACGTCCCTACAAGCAGTACTTC. Residues: CASSMSGRTRPYKQYF.

The gene calls are TRBV5-1 and TRBJ2-7; D is unresolved. Per germline, CDR1 SGHRS and CDR2 YFSETQ. Trimming took off 3 bases at V and 3 bases at J, with 10 bases between the two ends. The CDR3 is 13 residues long. CDR3 in amino acids: CASSSPGGYEQYF. CDR3 DNA sequence: TGCGCCAGCAGCTCCCCAGGCGGCTACGAGCAGTACTTC.

The V call is TRBV9, the J call TRBJ2-3, with 15 bases lining up with TRBD2. Germline trimming cut 3 bases from V and 1 base from J; bases unmatched to any gene: 9. The CDR3 extends over 19 amino acids. Germline V gene data show CDR1 as SGDLS and CDR2 as YYNGEE. DNA for the CDR3: TGTGCCAGCAGCGGGGGACTAGCGGGAGGATGGGGTGGCACAGATACGCAGTATTTT. Translated, it gives CASSGGLAGGWGGTDTQYF.

On this clone itself: At one boundary the junction diverges from the germline segment, which might be a read error. This chain uses TRBV25-1 with TRBJ2-5; D call uncertain. The CDR3 runs 11 residues. The germline V gene encodes CDR1 MGHDK and CDR2 SYGVNS. CDR3 DNA: TGTGCCAGCAGTACACAAGGGACCCAGTACTTC. Protein product: CASSTQGTQYF.

About this clone: Other DNA sequences in this sample translate to the same CDR3. The chain links TRBV7-3 to TRBJ2-5, with D uncertain. The CDR3 runs 13 residues. The germline CDR1 and CDR2 sequences are SGHTA and FQGTGA. The V and J ends lost 0 bases and 5 bases respectively, with 7 bases between them. In DNA, the CDR3 is TGTGCCAGCAGCTTAACCCCCGGCGAGACCCAGTACTTC. The encoded protein is CASSLTPGETQYF.

J is TRBJ2-1 and V is TRBV11-2; 9 bases match TRBD2. This CDR3 contains 15 residues. CDR1 is SGHAT and CDR2 is FQNNGV in the germline V gene. Germline trimming cut 1 base from V and 6 bases from J; bases unmatched to any gene: 4. The CDR3 sequence is CASSLVSGRINEQFF. The CDR3 DNA sequence: TGTGCCAGCAGCTTAGTTAGCGGGAGAATCAATGAGCAGTTCTTC.

This sequence joins TRBV18 and TRBJ2-7, with D perhaps TRBD1 (5 bases). The CDR3 totals 14 residues. Germline CDR1 is KGHSH and CDR2 is LQKENI. V shed 6 bases and J shed 0 bases, with 12 bases lying between them. CDR3 in DNA: TGTGCCAGCTCCGCAGGGTCAAGCTCCTACGAGCAGTACTTC. This translates into CASSAGSSSYEQYF. Full variable domain (remainder filled in from reference TRBV18 and TRBJ2-7): NAGVMQNPRHLVRRRGQEARLRCSPMKGHSHVYWYRQLPEEGLKFMVYLQKENIIDESGMPKERFSAEFPKEGPSILRIQQVVRGDSAAYFCASSAGSSSYEQYFGPGTRLTVT.

The chain carries TRBV15 and TRBJ2-2, with D uncertain. CDR1 and CDR2 from the germline V gene are LNHNV and YYDKDF (reference sequence). The V gene lost 3 bases and the J gene lost 6 bases, with 14 bases spanning the gap. The CDR3 runs to 15 residues. CDR3 region: CATSSLEVVAGELFF. The CDR3 nucleotides read TGTGCCACCAGCAGTCTTGAGGTTGTCGCCGGGGAGCTGTTTTTT.

This chain links TRBV7-9 with TRBJ2-3; 9 positions agree with TRBD2. The CDR3 consists of 17 residues. Germline trimming cut 0 bases from V and 1 base from J; bases unmatched to any gene: 5. Germline loops: CDR1 SEHNR, CDR2 FQNEAQ (reference sequence). CDR3 nucleotide sequence: TGTGCCAGCAGCTTAGCGTGGAGGACTAGCGGCACAGATACGCAGTATTTT. Amino acids: CASSLAWRTSGTDTQYF.

V usage is TRBV7-8 and J usage is TRBJ2-2; D is ambiguous. V lost 5 bases to trimming and J lost 3 bases, with 22 bases between them. Germline V gene lookup returns CDR1 SGHVS and CDR2 FQNEAQ. There are 18 residues in the CDR3. The CDR3 nucleotides read TGTGCCAGCAGCCCCTTACTGGTTCGGACGGGCGACACCGGGGAGCTGTTTTTT. This codes for CASSPLLVRTGDTGELFF.

The rearrangement links TRBV4-1 to TRBJ2-7; D not certain. Trimming took off 4 bases at V and 7 bases at J, with 8 bases between the two ends. Looked up from germline, CDR1 is MGHRA and CDR2 is YSYEKL. CDR3 length equals 11 residues. DNA for the CDR3: TGCGCCAGCAGCCGCCTAGGGGAGCAGTACTTC. The encoded protein is CASSRLGEQYF.

This chain joins TRBV4-1 and TRBJ2-7; no reliable D call. The CDR3 extends over 13 amino acids. Trimming pared 4 bases from V and 5 bases from J, leaving 12 bases between. Germline CDR1 MGHRA, CDR2 YSYEKL. The DNA for the CDR3 is TGCGCCAGCAGCCGCCCACTGGGGAACGAGCAGTACTTC. Amino acid sequence: CASSRPLGNEQYF.

This sequence joins TRBV28 and TRBJ1-4; D gene ambiguous. There are 10 residues in the CDR3. The germline gives CDR1 MDHEN, CDR2 SYDVKM. Trimming cost V 5 bases and J 8 bases, with 3 bases left between them. For the CDR3, the DNA is TGTGCCAGCAGTCAAGAAAAACTGTTTTTT. It codes for CASSQEKLFF.

The J gene is TRBJ2-1, the V gene TRBV27, with 9 bases identical to TRBD2. Germline-derived CDR1 and CDR2 are MNHEY and SMNVEV (reference sequence). J was trimmed by 8 bases and V by 3 bases; bases with no gene match: 17. The CDR3 runs 18 residues. CDR3 in DNA: TGTGCCAGCAGTTTGGGTTCTGCGGGAGGGCCGTGGAGAGATGAGCAGTTCTTC. Protein product: CASSLGSAGGPWRDEQFF.